Described below is a single T cell receptor (beta chain) sequence and its context. This specimen comes from a study of blood T cell repertoires in COVID-19. Study background: Whether acute or convalescent, the COVID-19 samples came from the United States, Italy and Spain.

All enrollees were about 18 to 95 years old and from around 25 US areas. Authors' analysis steps: Amplifying reference gene primers gave estimates of nucleated cell counts. The data were produced by immunoSEQ multiplex PCR, yet TCRdb's version contains in-frame clones alone and is incomplete. That table furnishes V, J and clone size, whereas the DNA furnished D and trimming. The sample has roughly 400,000 clones, about 86% seen once. V gave up 2 bases and J gave up 3 bases, with 11 bases separating them. CDR3 length: 14 amino acids. CDR1 and CDR2 (germline): SEHNR, FQNEAQ (reference sequence). This TCR came from a woman in her fifties or sixties who had recovered from COVID-19. V is TRBV7-9 and J is TRBJ2-7; D possibly corresponds to TRBD1 (6 bases). The sample comprised PBMCs or T cells enriched from blood (not recorded which). This CDR3 reads CASSLSGQVYEQYF. In nucleotides, the CDR3 is TGTGCCAGCAGCTTATCGGGACAAGTCTACGAGCAGTACTTC.